This record looks at one TCR beta chain sequence and its context. The CDR3 extends over 15 amino acids. The J segment lost 0 bases and the V segment lost 5 bases, leaving 5 bases of the junction unmatched. Germline CDR1 SGHTA, CDR2 FQGNSA. The repertoire was sequenced with immunoSEQ multiplex PCR; TCRdb's copy has only in-frame clones and lacks some. The data show approximately 99,000 clones, 90% seen once. The data were obtained in a study of T cell changes during pregnancy in multiple sclerosis. Material: peripheral blood, obtained in the second trimester of pregnancy. The sequence derives from a female donor in good health, enrolled as a control in a pregnancy study. V usage is TRBV7-2 and J usage is TRBJ1-1, with 8 nucleotides matching TRBD1. The CDR3, as DNA: TGTGCCAGCAGCCCCAGGACAGGGATGAACACTGAAGCTTTCTTT. Its translation is CASSPRTGMNTEAFF.